The 26 T cell receptor beta chains below come from one sample, sequenced in a study of blood T cell repertoires in COVID-19. The method was immunoSEQ multiplex PCR; TCRdb's version includes in-frame clones alone and lacks a portion of them. The sample lists about 150,000 clones, approximately 90% seen once, with over 0.8% in the top ten. Material: peripheral blood. These receptors came from a woman aged 50 to 65 with acute or convalescent COVID-19.

The chain uses TRBV7-9 and TRBJ2-1; TRBD2 aligns across 7 bases. Germline CDR1 is SEHNR and CDR2 is FQNEAQ (reference sequence). The CDR3 has 15 amino acids. V trimming: 3 bases; J trimming: 9 bases; junction bases outside the gene matches: 11. CDR3 nucleotides: TGTGCCAGCAGCTTCAGCGGATCTAGCGGTGGTGAGCAGTTCTTC. It specifies CASSFSGSSGGEQFF.

Comment on this clone: Compared with germline, one end of the junction differs, possibly owing to a read error. The rearrangement joins TRBV7-9 to TRBJ1-3; the D gene is possibly TRBD1 (5 bases). The CDR3 is made up of 15 amino acids. CDR1 and CDR2 from the germline V gene are SEHNR and FQNEAQ (reference sequence). CDR3 residues: CASSPIGATGNTIYF. DNA for the CDR3: TGTGCCAGCAGCCCCATTGGGGCCACTGGTAACACCATATATTTT.

The chain employs TRBV6-5 and TRBJ1-2; TRBD1 is a possible D gene (6 bases). Deletions cut 6 bases from V and 2 bases from J, with 13 bases between. This CDR3 comprises 14 residues. In germline, CDR1 is MNHEY, CDR2 SVGAGI. The CDR3 DNA reads as TGTGCCAGCAGACACCTTACAGGGAACTATGGCTACACCTTC. Translation: CASRHLTGNYGYTF.

This chain connects TRBV11-3 to TRBJ2-4; D is unclear. This CDR3 is 12 amino acids long. Germline CDR1 and CDR2: SGHNT and YENEEA. V dropped 0 bases and J dropped 5 bases, with 2 bases sitting between them. As DNA, the CDR3 is TGTGCCAGCAGCTTAGACGAAAACATTCAGTACTTC. Translated: CASSLDENIQYF.

CDR3: CAWSRLAGGPIYEQFF. The CDR3 DNA reads TGTGCCTGGAGTAGGCTAGCGGGAGGGCCGATCTATGAGCAGTTCTTC. The chain has TRBV30 and TRBJ2-1; TRBD2 aligns across 12 bases. This CDR3 has 16 amino acids. Trimming cost V 2 bases and J 8 bases; bases outside gene matches: 10. Germline CDR1 GTSNPN, CDR2 SVGIG (reference sequence).

This clone was seen only once. The chain employs TRBV6-5 and TRBJ2-7, with 7 bases fitting TRBD1. Germline-derived CDR1 and CDR2 are MNHEY and SVGAGI. The CDR3 spans 15 residues. V shed 4 bases, J shed 2 bases, and the junction held 8 bases outside the gene matches. CDR3 amino acids: CASSSITGTAYEQYF. The CDR3 nucleotides read TGTGCCAGCAGTTCTATCACCGGGACAGCCTACGAGCAGTACTTC.

The rearrangement uses TRBV27 and TRBJ2-7, with 10 positions matching TRBD2. The length of the CDR3 is 17 residues. Trimming cost V 5 bases and J 4 bases; bases outside gene matches: 14. Germline lookup yields CDR1 MNHEY and CDR2 SMNVEV (reference sequence). This chain's CDR3 is CASSRTIIAGGRYEQYF. CDR3 DNA sequence: TGTGCCAGCAGTCGGACGATAATAGCGGGAGGTCGGTACGAGCAGTACTTC.

The chain carries TRBV3-1 (or the pseudogene TRBV3-2) and TRBJ2-7, with D uncertain. Germline lookup yields CDR1 LGHDT and CDR2 YNNKEL (reference sequence). With 0 bases removed from V and 2 bases from J, the gap between germline ends came to 5 bases. The CDR3 extends over 13 amino acids. The CDR3 DNA follows: TGTGCCAGCAGCCAAGACCTTGCCTACGAGCAGTACTTC. Its protein is CASSQDLAYEQYF.

This sequence joins TRBV2 and TRBJ2-5, with D tentatively TRBD1 (6 bases). Trimming shortened V by 6 bases and J by 5 bases, and 16 bases separated the two germline ends. Germline CDR1 reads SNHLY; CDR2 reads FYNNEI. This CDR3 is built from 14 residues. CDR3 loop: CASRLWARGETQYF. As DNA, the CDR3 is TGTGCCAGCAGGTTGTGGGCTAGGGGGGAGACCCAGTACTTC.

This clone appeared a few times. V is TRBV24-1 and J is TRBJ1-2; TRBD1 agrees at 9 bases. Germline V gene sequence: CDR1 KGHDR, CDR2 SFDVKD. V shed 3 bases and J 7 bases; nucleotides not matched to a gene: 11. The CDR3 runs 16 residues. The CDR3 spells CATSDGDRVGVGGYTF. CDR3 DNA sequence: TGTGCCACCAGTGATGGGGACAGGGTCGGAGTAGGTGGCTACACCTTC.

This rearrangement joins TRBV30 to TRBJ1-5; D possibly corresponds to TRBD1 (6 bases). Trimming took off 8 bases at V and 3 bases at J, with 14 bases between the two ends. The length of the CDR3 is 13 residues. The germline gives CDR1 GTSNPN, CDR2 SVGIG (reference sequence). CDR3 coding DNA: TGTGCCGCATCCCCAGGGGACAATCAGCCCCAGCATTTT. Protein: CAASPGDNQPQHF.

The rearrangement uses TRBV4-2 and TRBJ2-2; unclear D gene. Germline V gene data show CDR1 as LGHNA and CDR2 as YNFKEQ. The CDR3 has 14 amino acids. V was clipped by 1 base and J by 4 bases, with 7 bases between them. The CDR3 loop reads CASSQVAVTGELFF. CDR3 DNA sequence: TGTGCCAGCAGCCAAGTAGCCGTCACCGGGGAGCTGTTTTTT.

The J gene is TRBJ2-7, the V gene TRBV10-3; 7 bases map to TRBD2. Germline assignment: CDR1 ENHRY and CDR2 SYGVKD. CDR3 length: 12 residues. V lost 11 bases to trimming and J lost 6 bases; unmatched junction nucleotides: 10. CDR3 bases: TGTGCCTCCGGACTAGATTTGGGCGAGCAGTACTTC. Translated: CASGLDLGEQYF.

The rearrangement uses TRBV7-2 and TRBJ2-3; no firm D call. The CDR3 spans 12 residues. Looked up from germline, CDR1 is SGHTA and CDR2 is FQGNSA. V lost 1 base and J lost 7, with 6 bases in between. CDR3 protein: CASSLDKYTQYF. The CDR3 bases are TGTGCCAGCAGCTTAGACAAGTATACGCAGTATTTT.

The chain couples TRBV7-9 to TRBJ1-6; TRBD1 matches at 7 bases. The CDR3 covers 18 residues. V lost 3 bases and J lost 0; bases outside the gene matches: 8. From germline, CDR1 is SEHNR and CDR2 FQNEAQ (reference sequence). The CDR3 here is CASSLPPGGSSYNSPLHF. For the CDR3, the DNA is TGTGCCAGCAGCTTGCCCCCAGGGGGGAGCTCCTATAATTCACCCCTCCACTTT.

The chain couples TRBV9 to TRBJ2-3; possible D gene TRBD2, 7 bases. The CDR3 is 14 amino acids. Between the trimmed V and J ends, which lost 7 bases and 2 bases, there was a span of 14 bases. Germline V gene sequence: CDR1 SGDLS, CDR2 YYNGEE. Here the CDR3 reads CASSVGGDTDTQYF. CDR3 coding DNA: TGTGCCAGCTCAGTAGGGGGGGACACAGATACGCAGTATTTT.

This chain joins TRBV19 and TRBJ1-3; D not resolved. Germline V gene lookup returns CDR1 LNHDA and CDR2 SQIVND (reference sequence). The CDR3 has 13 residues. V lost 8 bases and J lost 1, with 9 bases in between. CDR3 coding DNA: TGTGCCAGTGCGGGTTCTTCTGGAAACACCATATATTTT. This sequence encodes CASAGSSGNTIYF. The whole variable domain, filled in from reference TRBV19 and TRBJ1-3, reads DGGITQSPKYLFRKEGQNVTLSCEQNLNHDAMYWYRQDPGQGLRLIYYSQIVNDFQKGDIAEGYSVSREKKESFPLTVTSAQKNPTAFYLCASAGSSGNTIYFGEGSWLTVV.

The rearrangement joins TRBV10-3 to TRBJ2-7; TRBD2 matches at 14 bases. V was clipped by 6 bases and J by 6 bases; unmatched bases: 10. CDR3 length: 16 residues. CDR1 is ENHRY, CDR2 SYGVKD, per germline. The CDR3 reads CAIRGHGTSGSGEQYF. The DNA of the CDR3 is TGTGCCATCAGGGGGCACGGGACTAGCGGGAGCGGCGAGCAGTACTTC.

The chain recombines TRBV7-9 with TRBJ2-7; perhaps TRBD2 as D (7 bases). The CDR3 runs 15 residues. Trimming shortened V by 2 bases and J by 6 bases, and 17 bases separated the two germline ends. Germline-derived CDR1 and CDR2 are SEHNR and FQNEAQ (reference sequence). The CDR3 bases are TGTGCCAGCAGCTTAATGGGCGGGGGCCGGTCCGAGCAGTACTTC. Encoded protein: CASSLMGGGRSEQYF. Combining the CDR3 with reference TRBV7-9 and TRBJ2-7 gives the whole variable domain DTGVSQNPRHKITKRGQNVTFRCDPISEHNRLYWYRQTLGQGPEFLTYFQNEAQLEKSRLLSDRFSAERPKGSFSTLEIQRTEQGDSAMYLCASSLMGGGRSEQYFGPGTRLTVT.

The chain is built from TRBV4-2 and TRBJ2-7, with 7 bases aligning to TRBD1. CDR1 and CDR2 (germline): LGHNA, YNFKEQ. The CDR3 loop spans 16 amino acids. V lost 1 base to trimming and J lost 0 bases; unmatched junction nucleotides: 6. CDR3 bases: TGTGCCAGCAGCCAAGTTCAACGGACAGGCTCCTACGAGCAGTACTTC. This sequence encodes CASSQVQRTGSYEQYF.

This chain connects TRBV6-5 to TRBJ1-5, with 10 positions matching TRBD1. The junction had 1 base not matched to a gene; V was cut back by 6 bases and J by 2 bases. CDR1 and CDR2 from the germline V gene are MNHEY and SVGAGI. The CDR3 runs to 14 residues. The CDR3 region has the DNA TGTGCCAGCAGGGGGACAGGGGGCAATCAGCCCCAGCATTTT. Translated: CASRGTGGNQPQHF.

V and J are TRBV6-2 or TRBV6-3 and TRBJ2-7; TRBD2 matches at 8 bases. V shed 5 bases, J shed 0 bases, and the junction held 6 bases outside the gene matches. The CDR3 is made up of 15 amino acids. Germline values: CDR1 MNHEY, CDR2 SVGEGT. The CDR3 nucleotides read TGTGCCAGCAGTGACCCTAGCGGGTACTCCTACGAGCAGTACTTC. Protein: CASSDPSGYSYEQYF.

The genes are TRBV19 and TRBJ1-1; 10 bases match TRBD1. The CDR3 totals 13 residues. The germline gives CDR1 LNHDA, CDR2 SQIVND (reference sequence). The V gene end was trimmed by 6 bases and the J gene end by 5 bases; junction bases not matched to a gene: 3. The CDR3 DNA sequence: TGTGCCAGTAGGGGGACAGGGGAGACTGAAGCTTTCTTT. This encodes CASRGTGETEAFF.

The chain combines TRBV29-1 with TRBJ1-1; perhaps TRBD1 as D (5 bases). Germline CDR1 reads SQVTM; CDR2 reads ANQGSEA. Trimming took 7 bases from V and 1 from J, leaving 10 bases between them. This CDR3 is 12 amino acids long. The CDR3 reads CSAGTGNTEAFF. CDR3 bases: TGCAGCGCCGGAACAGGGAACACTGAAGCTTTCTTT.

In DNA, the CDR3 is TGTGCCAGCAGTTTCGGGACAGGGGACTCTTACGAGCAGTACTTC. Translating it yields CASSFGTGDSYEQYF. The chain is built from TRBV7-3 and TRBJ2-7; 10 nucleotides agree with TRBD1. Germline V CDR1 and CDR2: SGHTA, FQGTGA. The trim removed 6 bases at V and 4 bases at J, leaving 9 bases unmatched. This CDR3 contains 15 residues.

A word on this clone: One end of the junction varies from germline; a read error may be responsible. V gene TRBV2 combines with J gene TRBJ1-2, with unresolved D. The CDR3 is 17 amino acids. The V gene's germline CDR1 is SNHLY and CDR2 FYNNEI. The CDR3 loop is CASREATRRARVYGYTF. The DNA of the CDR3 is TGTGCCAGCAGGGAAGCTACCCGGCGGGCTAGGGTCTATGGCTACACCTTC.